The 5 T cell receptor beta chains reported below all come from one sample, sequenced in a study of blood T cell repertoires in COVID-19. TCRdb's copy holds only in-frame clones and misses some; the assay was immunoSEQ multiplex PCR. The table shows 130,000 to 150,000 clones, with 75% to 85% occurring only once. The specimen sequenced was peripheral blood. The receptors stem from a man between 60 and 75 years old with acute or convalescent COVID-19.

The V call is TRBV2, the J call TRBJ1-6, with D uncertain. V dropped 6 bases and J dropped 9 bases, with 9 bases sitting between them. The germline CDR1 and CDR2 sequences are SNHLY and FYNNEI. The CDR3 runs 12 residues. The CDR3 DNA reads TGTGCCAGCAGGGTTAGTGGTTCACCCCTCCACTTT. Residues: CASRVSGSPLHF.

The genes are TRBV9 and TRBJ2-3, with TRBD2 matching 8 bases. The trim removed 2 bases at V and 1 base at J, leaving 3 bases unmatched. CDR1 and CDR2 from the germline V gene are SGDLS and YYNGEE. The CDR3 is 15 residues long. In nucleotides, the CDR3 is TGTGCCAGCAGCGTTACTAGCGGAGGCACAGATACGCAGTATTTT. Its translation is CASSVTSGGTDTQYF.

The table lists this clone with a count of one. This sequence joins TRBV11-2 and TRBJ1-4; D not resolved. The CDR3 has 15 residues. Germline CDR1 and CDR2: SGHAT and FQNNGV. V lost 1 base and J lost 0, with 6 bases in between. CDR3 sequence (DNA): TGTGCCAGCAGCTTAGGGCTTTCAACTAATGAAAAACTGTTTTTT. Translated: CASSLGLSTNEKLFF. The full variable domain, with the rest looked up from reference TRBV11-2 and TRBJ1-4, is EAGVAQSPRYKIIEKRQSVAFWCNPISGHATLYWYQQILGQGPKLLIQFQNNGVVDDSQLPKDRFSAERLKGVDSTLKIQPAKLEDSAVYLCASSLGLSTNEKLFFGSGTQLSVL.

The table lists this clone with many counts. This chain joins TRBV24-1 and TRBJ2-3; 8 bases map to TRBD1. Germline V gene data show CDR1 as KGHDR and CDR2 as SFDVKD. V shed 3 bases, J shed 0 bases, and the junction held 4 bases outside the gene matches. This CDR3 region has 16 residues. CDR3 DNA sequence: TGTGCCACCAGTGATCAGGCAGGGGGCAGCACAGATACGCAGTATTTT. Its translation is CATSDQAGGSTDTQYF.

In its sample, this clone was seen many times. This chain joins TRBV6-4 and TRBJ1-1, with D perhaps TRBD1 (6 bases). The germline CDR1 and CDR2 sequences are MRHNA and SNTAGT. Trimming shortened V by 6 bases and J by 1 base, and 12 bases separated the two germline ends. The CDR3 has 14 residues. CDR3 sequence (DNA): TGTGCCAGCAGGGAGGACAGACCGAACACTGAAGCTTTCTTT. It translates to CASREDRPNTEAFF.